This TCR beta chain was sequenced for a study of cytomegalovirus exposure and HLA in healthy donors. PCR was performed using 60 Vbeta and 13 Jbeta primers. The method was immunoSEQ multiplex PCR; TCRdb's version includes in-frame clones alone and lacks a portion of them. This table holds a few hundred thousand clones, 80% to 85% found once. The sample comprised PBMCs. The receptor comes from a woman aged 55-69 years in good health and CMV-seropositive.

CDR3 loop: CASSSTATNEKLFF. CDR3 nucleotides: TGCGCCAGCAGCTCCACTGCAACTAATGAAAAACTGTTTTTT. This rearrangement joins TRBV5-1 to TRBJ1-4; unclear D gene. The germline CDR1 and CDR2 sequences are SGHRS and YFSETQ. V lost 3 bases, J lost 0 bases, and 6 bases lay in between. CDR3 length equals 14 residues.